A single TCR beta chain is shown here with its context. Trimming cost V 1 base and J 0 bases; bases outside gene matches: 6. CDR3 length: 17 amino acids. The germline CDR1 and CDR2 sequences are GTSNPN and SVGIG (reference sequence). The table came from immunoSEQ multiplex PCR; TCRdb's copy has only in-frame clones and leaves some out. The data show approximately 490,000 clones, approximately 80% seen once. This entry is derived from a study of shared T cell receptors in the human thymus. In addition, the sample was reused for a study of human thymus T cells. That work adds: Those donating were healthy Finnish infants in corrective surgery for congenital heart defects. The study used thymus tissue resected during corrective heart surgery. Thymic repertoires of unrelated individuals were reported in related research to overlap highly.

The V and J genes are TRBV30 and TRBJ2-1, with TRBD2 matching over 10 bases. This TCR derives from a boy less than two years old with a congenital heart defect. Sequenced: thymocytes. DNA for the CDR3: TGTGCCTGGAGTGGGGGGGTAGCGGGAGGCTCCTACAATGAGCAGTTCTTC. Translated: CAWSGGVAGGSYNEQFF.